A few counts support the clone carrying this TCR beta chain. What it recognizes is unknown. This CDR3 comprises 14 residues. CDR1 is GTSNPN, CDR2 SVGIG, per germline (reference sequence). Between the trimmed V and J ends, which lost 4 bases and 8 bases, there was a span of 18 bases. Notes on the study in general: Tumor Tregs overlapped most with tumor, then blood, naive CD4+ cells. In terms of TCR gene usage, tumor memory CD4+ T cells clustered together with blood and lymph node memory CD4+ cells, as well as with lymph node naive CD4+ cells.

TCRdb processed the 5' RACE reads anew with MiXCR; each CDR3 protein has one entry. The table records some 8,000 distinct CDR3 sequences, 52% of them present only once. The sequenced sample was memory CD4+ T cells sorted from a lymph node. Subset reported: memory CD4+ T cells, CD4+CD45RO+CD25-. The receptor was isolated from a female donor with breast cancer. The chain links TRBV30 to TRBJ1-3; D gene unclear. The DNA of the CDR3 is TGTGCCTGGATGTACACCGGGTACTCGGACACCATATATTTT. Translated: CAWMYTGYSDTIYF.